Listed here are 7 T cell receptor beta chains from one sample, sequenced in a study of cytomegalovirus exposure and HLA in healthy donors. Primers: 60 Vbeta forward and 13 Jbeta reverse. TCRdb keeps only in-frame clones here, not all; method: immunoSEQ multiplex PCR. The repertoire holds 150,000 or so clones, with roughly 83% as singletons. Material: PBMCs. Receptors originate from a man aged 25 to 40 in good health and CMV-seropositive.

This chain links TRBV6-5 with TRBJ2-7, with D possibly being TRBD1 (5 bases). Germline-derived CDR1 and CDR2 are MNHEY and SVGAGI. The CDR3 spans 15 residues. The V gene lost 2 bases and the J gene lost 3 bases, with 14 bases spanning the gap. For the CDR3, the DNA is TGTGCCAGCAGTTACGGGGCTAGATCTGACTACGAGCAGTACTTC. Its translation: CASSYGARSDYEQYF.

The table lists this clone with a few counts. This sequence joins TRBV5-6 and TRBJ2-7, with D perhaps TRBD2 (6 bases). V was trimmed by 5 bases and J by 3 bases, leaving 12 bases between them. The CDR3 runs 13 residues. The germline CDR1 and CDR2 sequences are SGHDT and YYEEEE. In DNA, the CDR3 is TGTGCCAGCAGTGGGGCGGGACTCTACGAGCAGTACTTC. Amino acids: CASSGAGLYEQYF.

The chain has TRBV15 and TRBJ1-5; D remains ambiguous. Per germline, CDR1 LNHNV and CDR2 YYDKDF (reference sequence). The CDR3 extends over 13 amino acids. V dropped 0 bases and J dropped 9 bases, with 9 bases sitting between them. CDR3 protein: CATSRDQRPPQHF. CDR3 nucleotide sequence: TGTGCCACCAGCAGAGATCAGAGGCCGCCCCAGCATTTT.

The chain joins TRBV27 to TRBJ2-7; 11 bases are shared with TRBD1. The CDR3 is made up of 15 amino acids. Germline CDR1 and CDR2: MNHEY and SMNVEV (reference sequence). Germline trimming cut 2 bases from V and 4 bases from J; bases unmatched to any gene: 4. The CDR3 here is CASSLRGQGGYEQYF. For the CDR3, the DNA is TGTGCCAGCAGTTTACGGGGACAGGGGGGATACGAGCAGTACTTC.

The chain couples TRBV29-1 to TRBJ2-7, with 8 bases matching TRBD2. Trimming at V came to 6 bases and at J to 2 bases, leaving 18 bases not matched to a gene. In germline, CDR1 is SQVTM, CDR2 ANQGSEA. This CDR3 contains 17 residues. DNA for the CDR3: TGCAGCGTCACGGGGGGGGGCATGAACGTAGGGGCCTACGAGCAGTACTTC. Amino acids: CSVTGGGMNVGAYEQYF.

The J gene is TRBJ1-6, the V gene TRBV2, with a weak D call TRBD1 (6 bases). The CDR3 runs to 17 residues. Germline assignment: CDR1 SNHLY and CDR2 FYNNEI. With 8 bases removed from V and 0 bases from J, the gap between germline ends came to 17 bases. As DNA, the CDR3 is TGTGCCAGCGGGGAGGGGACATCGAGCTCCTATAATTCACCCCTCCACTTT. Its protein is CASGEGTSSSYNSPLHF.

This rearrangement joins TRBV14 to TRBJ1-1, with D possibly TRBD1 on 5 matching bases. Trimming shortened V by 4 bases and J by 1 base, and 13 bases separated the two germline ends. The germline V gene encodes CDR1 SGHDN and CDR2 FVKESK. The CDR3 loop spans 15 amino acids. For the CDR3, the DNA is TGTGCCAGCAGCCCCGTCCGGGGGTGGAACACTGAAGCTTTCTTT. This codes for CASSPVRGWNTEAFF. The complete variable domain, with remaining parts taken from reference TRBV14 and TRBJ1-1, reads EAGVTQFPSHSVIEKGQTVTLRCDPISGHDNLYWYRRVMGKEIKFLLHFVKESKQDESGMPNNRFLAERTGGTYSTLKVQPAELEDSGVYFCASSPVRGWNTEAFFGQGTRLTVV.